These T cell receptor beta chains were read from a single sample in a study of patients and donors after allogeneic stem cell transplantation. TCRdb fed the RT-PCR reads into MiXCR, producing one record per CDR3 protein. The data show roughly 960,000 distinct CDR3 sequences, 15% to 20% seen once. Sequencing was carried out using blood, either unsorted or a sorted T cell fraction (not recorded which). These receptors were obtained from a human donor who was either an allogeneic HSCT recipient or a stem cell or donor lymphocyte infusion donor (not recorded which). It is not recorded whose cells these are; they may come from a transplant donor. CDR3s include the opening cysteine and the closing phenylalanine or tryptophan. Fields, in order: V gene, clone size, CDR3 length, D gene, J gene, CDR3 DNA, CDR3 protein. A D gene is named only where the DNA matches it firmly. Clone size is shown for a subset of rows, as once, few, many or a class of expanded clone.

>TRBV9|few|14|TRBD1|TRBJ2-7
TGTGCCAGCAGCGCCCGTACCGGACAGGACGAGCAGTACTTC
CASSARTGQDEQYF
>TRBV5-1|-|15|-|TRBJ2-3
TGCGCCAGCAGCTTAGAGGGCGCCCCCACAGATACGCAGTATTTT
CASSLEGAPTDTQYF
>TRBV24-1|few|13|-|TRBJ2-5
TGTGCCACCAGTGGCAGCGGGCGGGAGACCCAGTACTTC
CATSGSGRETQYF
>TRBV5-6|few|15|-|TRBJ1-2
TGTGCCAGCAGCTCGGGGCTCCCGGCGCGCTATGGCTACACCTTC
CASSSGLPARYGYTF
>TRBV12-3/TRBV12-4|few|12|TRBD1|TRBJ2-1
TGTGCCAGCAGATCAGGGGGCGATGAGCAGTTCTTC
CASRSGGDEQFF
>TRBV6-2/TRBV6-3|-|14|TRBD1|TRBJ2-5
TGTGCCAGCAGGGGCTCGGGACAGCAAGAGACCCAGTACTTC
CASRGSGQQETQYF
>TRBV3-1|few|15|TRBD2|TRBJ2-7
TGTGCCAGCAGCCCCCCGGCTAGCGGGAGCTACGAGCAGTACTTC
CASSPPASGSYEQYF
>TRBV18|few|13|-|TRBJ1-1
TGTGCCAGCTCACCACGGGGGAGTGCTGAAGCTTTCTTT
CASSPRGSAEAFF
>TRBV5-1|few|16|TRBD1|TRBJ1-3
TGCGCCAGCAGCGTTTCTACAGGGGGCTCTGGAAACACCATATATTTT
CASSVSTGGSGNTIYF
>TRBV29-1|many|10|-|TRBJ1-2
TGCAGCGCGGGGGGGGCCGGCTACACCTTC
CSAGGAGYTF
>TRBV12-3/TRBV12-4|-|17|-|TRBJ2-6
TGTGCCAGCAGTCCCTGGGGGTCAGGGGATGGGGCCAACGTCCTGACTTTC
CASSPWGSGDGANVLTF
>TRBV6-5|-|17|TRBD1|TRBJ2-2
TGTGCCAGCAGTTACTCCCGACAGGGGACCTACACCGGGGAGCTGTTTTTT
CASSYSRQGTYTGELFF
>TRBV20-1|-|14|-|TRBJ2-1
TGCAGTGCTAGAAGGACAAGGTCTTACAATGAGCAGTTCTTC
CSARRTRSYNEQFF
>TRBV6-1|-|14|-|TRBJ1-4
TGTGCCAGATGGATCGCAGGGGATGGGGAAAAACTGTTTTTT
CARWIAGDGEKLFF
>TRBV7-3|few|13|-|TRBJ1-1
TGTGCCAGCAGCTTAGATCCGGCGGCTGAGGCTTTCTTT
CASSLDPAAEAFF
>TRBV2|-|18|TRBD1|TRBJ1-4
TGTGCCAGCAGTACCGATAAGATACCGGGACAGGGGACTGAAAAACTGTTTTTT
CASSTDKIPGQGTEKLFF
>TRBV30|few|13|-|TRBJ1-1
TGTGCCTGGAGTGTACAGCCGTGGACTGAAGCTTTCTTT
CAWSVQPWTEAFF
>TRBV2|few|16|-|TRBJ2-1
TGTGCCAGCAGGAACAGGGATGGGGGTCTTTTCAATGAGCAGTTCTTC
CASRNRDGGLFNEQFF
>TRBV5-1|few|15|-|TRBJ2-7
TGCGCCAGCAGCTTGGATCAGGACCTCTCCTACGAGCAGTACTTC
CASSLDQDLSYEQYF
>TRBV12-3/TRBV12-4|-|10|-|TRBJ2-7
TGTGCCAGCAGTTCCGGGGGGCAGTACTTC
CASSSGGQYF
>TRBV3-1|few|13|-|TRBJ1-2
TGTGCCAGCAGCCAAGGAGGGAGAGATGGCTACACCTTC
CASSQGGRDGYTF
>TRBV29-1|many|13|-|TRBJ1-4
TGCAGCGTTGAGGGGAGGGGCGAGGAAAAACTGTTTTTT
CSVEGRGEEKLFF
>TRBV25-1|few|15|TRBD1|TRBJ2-5
TGTGCCAGCAGTCCCCGGGGCAGGGGGCATGAGACCCAGTACTTC
CASSPRGRGHETQYF
>TRBV6-1|few|13|-|TRBJ1-2
TGTGCCAGCAGCAAGGGACGAAGCTATGGCTACACCTTC
CASSKGRSYGYTF
>TRBV25-1|many|17|-|TRBJ1-6
TGTGCCAGCAGTGAAGAGTGGGGATTTGGCGGTGTTTCACCCCTCCACTTT
CASSEEWGFGGVSPLHF
>TRBV7-2|-|15|-|TRBJ2-1
TGTGCCAGCAGCTTAGTTCGTGTGCGCTACAATGAGCAGTTCTTC
CASSLVRVRYNEQFF
>TRBV12-3/TRBV12-4|-|15|TRBD2|TRBJ2-1
TGTGCCAGCAGTTTGGTTGGGGCCGGGGGGTATGAGCAGTTCTTC
CASSLVGAGGYEQFF
>TRBV10-3|-|14|TRBD1|TRBJ1-3
TGTGCCAGCGCGGGACAGGGGGCTGGAAACACCATATGTTTT
CASAGQGAGNTICF
>TRBV20-1|-|14|-|TRBJ1-1
TGCAGTGCTAGGAGGGGGAACATGAACACTGAAGCTTTCTTT
CSARRGNMNTEAFF
>TRBV14|-|16|TRBD2|TRBJ2-2
TGTGCCAGCAGCCAAGTAGCGGGAGAGACCTCCGGGGAGCTGTTTTTT
CASSQVAGETSGELFF
>TRBV7-9|few|16|-|TRBJ2-4
TGTGCCAGCAGCTTATCAGGGCCCCTAGCCAAAAACATTCAGTACTTC
CASSLSGPLAKNIQYF